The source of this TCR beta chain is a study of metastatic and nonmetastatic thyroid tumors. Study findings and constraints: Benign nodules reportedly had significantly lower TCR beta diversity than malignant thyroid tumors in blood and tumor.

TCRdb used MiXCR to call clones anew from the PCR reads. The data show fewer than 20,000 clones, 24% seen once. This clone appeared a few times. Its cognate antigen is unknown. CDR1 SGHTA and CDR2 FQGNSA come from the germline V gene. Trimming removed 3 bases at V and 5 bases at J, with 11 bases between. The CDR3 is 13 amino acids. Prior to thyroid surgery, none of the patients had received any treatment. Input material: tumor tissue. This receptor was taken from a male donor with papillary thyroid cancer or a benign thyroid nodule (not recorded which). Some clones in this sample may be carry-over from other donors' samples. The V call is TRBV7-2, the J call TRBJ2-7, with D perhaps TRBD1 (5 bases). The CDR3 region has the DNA TGTGCCAGCAGCTTGAAGGGGCCTCACGAGCAGTACTTC. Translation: CASSLKGPHEQYF.